What follows are 28 T cell receptor beta chains derived from one specimen sequenced in a study of blood T cells in healthy people across ages. The use of a sample-barcoded 5' primer and a J-beta primer mix characterized a second PCR of roughly 7 to 11 cycles. TCRdb called the 5' RACE reads again in MiXCR, with one record for every CDR3 protein. The sample holds more than 900,000 distinct CDR3 sequences, roughly 24% seen once. The sample was also reused in another study, on T cells of mothers and their children.

Material: blood. The receptors originated from a girl aged 2 to 9 in good health.

This clonotype was recorded once. The chain recombines TRBV27 with TRBJ2-5, with D possibly being TRBD2 (5 bases). The germline gives CDR1 MNHEY, CDR2 SMNVEV (reference sequence). Trimming left V 7 bases short and J 6 bases short, with 15 bases between. CDR3 size: 13 residues. CDR3 DNA sequence: TGTGCCAGCAACGGGGAAGGAAAAAAGACCCAGTACTTC. Translation gives CASNGEGKKTQYF.

The sample holds a few counts of this clonotype. At one end, the junction sequence differs from germline, possibly due to a read error. This chain links TRBV12-3 or TRBV12-4 with TRBJ2-3, with 10 bases matching TRBD1. The CDR3 has 12 amino acids. Written as DNA, the CDR3 is TGTGCCAGCAGTTATCTTGGGGACAGGGGTCATTTT. It is translated as CASSYLGDRGHF.

There are a few counts of this clonotype. V and J are TRBV27 and TRBJ2-5; D not resolved. Near its end, the DNA agrees better with TRBJ2-1, so the J call may be wrong. Germline CDR1 reads MNHEY; CDR2 reads SMNVEV (reference sequence). The CDR3 spans 14 residues. CDR3 sequence (DNA): TGTGCCAGCAGTCCCTACAACACCTACAATGAGCAGTTCTTC. Translating gives CASSPYNTYNEQFF.

This clonotype has more than one count but fewer than ten. The J gene is TRBJ1-2, the V gene TRBV15; 8 positions match TRBD1. Germline-derived CDR1 and CDR2 are LNHNV and YYDKDF (reference sequence). The CDR3 runs 15 residues. V shed 4 bases, J shed 4 bases, and the junction held 8 bases outside the gene matches. CDR3 protein: CATSTGTGTGYGYTF. CDR3 bases: TGTGCCACCAGCACAGGAACCGGGACAGGCTATGGCTACACCTTC.

This clonotype turned up a few times. V usage is TRBV25-1 and J usage is TRBJ2-5; maybe TRBD1 (5 bases). With 3 bases removed from V and 4 bases from J, the gap between germline ends came to 15 bases. This CDR3 has 15 residues. Germline CDR1 is MGHDK and CDR2 is SYGVNS. DNA for the CDR3: TGTGCCAGCAGTGATCTCCAGGGTAATAGAGAGACCCAGTACTTC. Residues: CASSDLQGNRETQYF.

The chain combines TRBV7-9 with TRBJ1-2; perhaps TRBD1 as D (5 bases). Trimming pared 3 bases from V and 6 bases from J, leaving 14 bases between. Germline CDR1 SEHNR, CDR2 FQNEAQ (reference sequence). The CDR3 spans 14 residues. CDR3 nucleotides: TGTGCCAGCAGCTTCGATGACAGCTATAATGGCTACACCTTC. Its protein product is CASSFDDSYNGYTF.

This clonotype was found a few times. The V call is TRBV4-3, the J call TRBJ2-7; D is uncertain. Per germline, CDR1 LGHNA and CDR2 YSLEER. The CDR3 totals 15 residues. V was clipped by 0 bases and J by 6 bases, with 15 bases between them. DNA of the CDR3: TGCGCCAGCAGCCAAGATACCAGGAGTTGGGGCGAGCAGTACTTC. This sequence encodes CASSQDTRSWGEQYF.

This clonotype was picked up many times. J is TRBJ2-5 and V is TRBV29-1, with D possibly being TRBD1 or TRBD2 (5 bases each). Germline V gene data show CDR1 as SQVTM and CDR2 as ANQGSEA. The V end lost 4 bases, the J end lost 2 bases, and 11 bases lay between the germline ends. The length of the CDR3 is 13 residues. CDR3 in DNA: TGCAGCGTTGGACGGGGCCAACAAGAGACCCAGTACTTC. Translated: CSVGRGQQETQYF.

The V gene is TRBV2, the J gene TRBJ1-2, with 8 bases identical to TRBD1. This CDR3 region has 13 residues. Germline loops: CDR1 SNHLY, CDR2 FYNNEI. The V segment lost 6 bases and the J segment 6 bases; nucleotides outside the gene matches: 6. The CDR3 reads CASRPDRVHGYTF. In nucleotides, the CDR3 is TGTGCCAGCAGACCGGACAGGGTACATGGCTACACCTTC.

This clonotype was counted only a few times. The chain joins TRBV3-1 to TRBJ1-5, with a tentative D call TRBD1 (6 bases). V was cut by 0 bases and J by 5 bases, with 11 bases left in between. The germline gives CDR1 LGHDT, CDR2 YNNKEL (reference sequence). The CDR3 consists of 15 residues. CDR3 nucleotide sequence: TGTGCCAGCAGCCAAGACAGGGGAAAGGATCAGCCCCAGCATTTT. Protein: CASSQDRGKDQPQHF.

CDR3 sequence reads: CASSLAGLAGEYF. The CDR3 DNA reads as TGTGCCAGCAGCTTGGCGGGACTAGCGGGAGAGTACTTC. This chain connects TRBV5-6 to TRBJ2-7; 14 nucleotides match TRBD2. The germline CDR1 and CDR2 sequences are SGHDT and YYEEEE. The CDR3 sequence is 13 residues long. J gave up 11 bases and V 0 bases, and 1 base lay outside the gene matches.

The chain is built from TRBV7-2 and TRBJ1-2, with 8 bases lining up with TRBD1. Germline V gene lookup returns CDR1 SGHTA and CDR2 FQGNSA. The CDR3 is 16 amino acids. The J segment lost 1 base and the V segment lost 5 bases, leaving 9 bases of the junction unmatched. The CDR3 coding sequence is TGTGCCAGCAGCGCGCAGGCAGGGGGCGTTAACTATGGCTACACCTTC. Amino acid sequence: CASSAQAGGVNYGYTF. The variable domain in full, with the rest retrieved from reference TRBV7-2 and TRBJ1-2, is GAGVSQSPSNKVTEKGKDVELRCDPISGHTALYWYRQSLGQGLEFLIYFQGNSAPDKSGLPSDRFSAERTGGSVSTLTIQRTQQEDSAVYLCASSAQAGGVNYGYTFGSGTRLTVV.

This clonotype has only a few counts. CDR3 bases: TGCAGTGCTCCCCGGGGACAACTACAAGAGACCCAGTACTTC. Its translation: CSAPRGQLQETQYF. The chain recombines TRBV20-1 with TRBJ2-5; a possible D gene is TRBD1 (6 bases). This CDR3 comprises 14 residues. CDR1 and CDR2 (germline): DFQATT, SNEGSKA (reference sequence). Between the trimmed V and J ends, which lost 5 bases and 2 bases, there was a span of 15 bases.

The V and J genes are TRBV15 and TRBJ2-3; 8 bases match TRBD2. The CDR3 has 16 amino acids. Looked up from germline, CDR1 is LNHNV and CDR2 is YYDKDF (reference sequence). Germline trimming cut 4 bases from V and 1 base from J; bases unmatched to any gene: 7. The CDR3 loop is CATSTRVAGRTDTQYF. CDR3 nucleotides: TGTGCCACCAGCACCAGAGTAGCGGGGCGCACAGATACGCAGTATTTT.

The chain combines TRBV5-1 with TRBJ1-1; 9 bases are shared with TRBD1. In germline, CDR1 is SGHRS, CDR2 YFSETQ. Trimming cost V 2 bases and J 4 bases; bases outside gene matches: 6. The CDR3 is 15 residues long. The CDR3 sequence: CASSLGRTGVTEAFF. CDR3 DNA: TGCGCCAGCAGCTTAGGAAGGACAGGGGTCACTGAAGCTTTCTTT.

The gene calls are TRBV7-2 and TRBJ2-3; D remains ambiguous. Germline V gives CDR1 SGHTA, CDR2 FQGNSA. This CDR3 has 12 amino acids. V lost 8 bases and J lost 2, with 8 bases in between. CDR3 in DNA: TGTGCCAGCCGCGTGTCCACAGATACGCAGTATTTT. Translating gives CASRVSTDTQYF.

This chain links TRBV4-3 with TRBJ2-5, with D unclear. V gave up 0 bases and J gave up 5 bases, with 10 bases separating them. This CDR3 comprises 14 residues. Germline V gives CDR1 LGHNA, CDR2 YSLEER. CDR3 amino acids: CASSQEFRSETQYF. The CDR3 DNA reads TGCGCCAGCAGCCAAGAATTTAGATCGGAGACCCAGTACTTC.

Concerning this clonotype: An end of the junction differs from the germline gene, which may be a read error. This rearrangement joins TRBV2 to TRBJ2-1; D possibly corresponds to TRBD2 (6 bases). Germline CDR1 and CDR2: SNHLY and FYNNEI. The CDR3 loop spans 15 amino acids. CDR3 protein: CASSVSGEPYNERFF. DNA for the CDR3: TGTGCCAGCAGTGTGTCGGGGGAACCCTACAATGAGCGGTTCTTC.

This sequence joins TRBV9 and TRBJ2-7, with 9 bases aligning to TRBD1. Germline trimming cut 0 bases from V and 5 bases from J; bases unmatched to any gene: 6. This CDR3 spans 15 amino acids. Germline V gene sequence: CDR1 SGDLS, CDR2 YYNGEE. The CDR3 protein is CASSVEGTGTHEQYF. CDR3 sequence (DNA): TGTGCCAGCAGCGTAGAAGGGACAGGGACCCACGAGCAGTACTTC.

This clonotype was seen a few times. V gene TRBV20-1 combines with J gene TRBJ2-5, with unresolved D. The CDR3 spans 11 residues. Germline loops: CDR1 DFQATT, CDR2 SNEGSKA (reference sequence). Trimming removed 1 base from V and 5 bases from J, with 5 bases in between. The CDR3 bases are TGCAGTGCTAGAGCGGCGGAGACCCAGTACTTC. Translated: CSARAAETQYF.

This clonotype was picked up a small number of times. This rearrangement joins TRBV20-1 to TRBJ2-3; TRBD2 matches 9 bases. This CDR3 comprises 14 residues. Germline V gene lookup returns CDR1 DFQATT and CDR2 SNEGSKA (reference sequence). Trimming took 2 bases from V and 2 from J; bases not matched to a gene: 2. CDR3 loop: CSARLAGLTDTQYF. The CDR3 region has the DNA TGCAGTGCTAGACTAGCGGGGCTCACAGATACGCAGTATTTT.

This chain joins TRBV6-5 and TRBJ2-7; D is perhaps TRBD2 (7 bases). The end of the DNA fits TRBJ2-1 better, so the J call may be wrong. Germline lookup yields CDR1 MNHEY and CDR2 SVGAGI. The CDR3 consists of 15 residues. The CDR3 nucleotides are TGTGCCAGCAGTTACGGGGGGGCCAGGCCGGGTGAGCAGTTCTTC. This translates into CASSYGGARPGEQFF.

The chain recombines TRBV20-1 with TRBJ2-3; D gene ambiguous. Germline-derived CDR1 and CDR2 are DFQATT and SNEGSKA (reference sequence). V was trimmed by 1 base and J by 5 bases, leaving 4 bases between them. CDR3 size: 11 residues. The CDR3 here is CSARGEDTQYF. CDR3 coding DNA: TGCAGTGCTAGAGGGGAAGATACGCAGTATTTT.

With regard to this clonotype: A much more abundant neighbour one base away suggests this may be a read error. J is TRBJ2-5 and V is TRBV4-2, with TRBD2 identical over 10 bases. Germline CDR1 LGHNA, CDR2 YNFKEQ. The CDR3 covers 13 residues. The CDR3 sequence is CACSQTSGETQYF. In nucleotides, the CDR3 is TGTGCCTGCAGCCAGACTAGCGGGGAGACCCAGTACTTC.

This clonotype was counted a few times. This rearrangement joins TRBV10-3 to TRBJ2-3; D gene uncertain. With 5 bases removed from V and 6 bases from J, the gap between germline ends came to 15 bases. The CDR3 is 14 residues long. The V gene's germline CDR1 is ENHRY and CDR2 SYGVKD. The DNA for the CDR3 is TGTGCCATCAGTCTGGGTGAATCCTCGGATACGCAGTATTTT. This encodes CAISLGESSDTQYF.

This clonotype showed up just a few times. The rearrangement links TRBV10-1 to TRBJ1-1; 7 bases match TRBD1. CDR1 and CDR2 (germline): WNHNN, SYGVQD (reference sequence). Losses at the gene ends were 0 bases for V and 4 bases for J; bases not matched to a gene: 2. The CDR3 is made up of 14 amino acids. CDR3 sequence (DNA): TGCGCCAGCAGTGAGTCCAGGGGGGCCACTGAAGCTTTCTTT. Its protein product is CASSESRGATEAFF.

The chain employs TRBV12-5 and TRBJ2-2; 8 nucleotides line up with TRBD1. Germline values: CDR1 LGHNT, CDR2 FRNRAP. The V and J ends lost 8 bases and 7 bases, in that order; junction bases with no gene match: 12. This CDR3 comprises 15 residues. In nucleotides, the CDR3 is TGTGCTAGTCGATGTGACAGGGGCGGAATCGGGGAGCTGTTTTTT. Protein: CASRCDRGGIGELFF.

The chain employs TRBV7-9 and TRBJ2-7; D unresolved. Trimming stripped 3 bases from V and 2 bases from J, with 14 bases between. In germline, CDR1 is SEHNR, CDR2 FQNEAQ (reference sequence). CDR3 length: 15 amino acids. The CDR3 protein is CASSFPGPGAYEQYF. CDR3 DNA: TGTGCCAGCAGCTTCCCGGGTCCTGGGGCCTACGAGCAGTACTTC.